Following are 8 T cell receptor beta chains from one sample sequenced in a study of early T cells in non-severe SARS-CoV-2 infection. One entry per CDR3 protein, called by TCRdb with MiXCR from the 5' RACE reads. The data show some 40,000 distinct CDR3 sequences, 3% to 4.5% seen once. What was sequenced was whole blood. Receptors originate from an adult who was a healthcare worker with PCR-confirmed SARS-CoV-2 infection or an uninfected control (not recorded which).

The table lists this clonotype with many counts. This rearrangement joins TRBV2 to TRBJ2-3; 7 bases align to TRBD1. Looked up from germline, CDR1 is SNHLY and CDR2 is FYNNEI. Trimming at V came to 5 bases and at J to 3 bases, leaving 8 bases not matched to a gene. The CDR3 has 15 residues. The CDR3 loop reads CASSSDRVETDTQYF. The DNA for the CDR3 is TGTGCCAGCAGTTCCGACAGGGTGGAGACAGATACGCAGTATTTT.

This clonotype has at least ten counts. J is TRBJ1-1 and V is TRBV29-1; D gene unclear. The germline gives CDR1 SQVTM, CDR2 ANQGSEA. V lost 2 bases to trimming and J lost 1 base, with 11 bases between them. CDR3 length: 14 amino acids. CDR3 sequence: CSVERRLGNTEAFF. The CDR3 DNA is TGCAGCGTTGAAAGGCGGCTGGGGAACACTGAAGCTTTCTTT.

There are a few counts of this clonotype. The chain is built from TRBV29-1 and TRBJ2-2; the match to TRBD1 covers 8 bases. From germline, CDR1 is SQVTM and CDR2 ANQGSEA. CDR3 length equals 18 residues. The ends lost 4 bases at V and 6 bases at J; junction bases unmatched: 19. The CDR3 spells CSVVAGGSGTGVAGELFF. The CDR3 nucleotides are TGCAGCGTTGTGGCAGGTGGCTCCGGGACAGGCGTCGCCGGGGAGCTGTTTTTT.

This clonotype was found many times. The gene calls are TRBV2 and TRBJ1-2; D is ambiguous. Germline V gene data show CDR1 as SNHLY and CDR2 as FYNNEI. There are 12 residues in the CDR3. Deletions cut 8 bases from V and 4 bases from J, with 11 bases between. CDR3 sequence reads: CASHLERYGYTF. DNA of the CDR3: TGTGCCAGCCACCTGGAGCGCTATGGCTACACCTTC. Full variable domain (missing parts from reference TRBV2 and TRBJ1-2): EPEVTQTPSHQVTQMGQEVILRCVPISNHLYFYWYRQILGQKVEFLVSFYNNEISEKSEIFDDQFSVERPDGSNFTLKIRSTKLEDSAMYFCASHLERYGYTFGSGTRLTVV.

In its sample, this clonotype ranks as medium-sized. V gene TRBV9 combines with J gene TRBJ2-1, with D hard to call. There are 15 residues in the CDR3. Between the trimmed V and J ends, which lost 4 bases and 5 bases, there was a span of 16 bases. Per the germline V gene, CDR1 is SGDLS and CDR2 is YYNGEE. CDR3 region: CASSLRASADNEQFF. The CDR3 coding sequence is TGTGCCAGCAGCCTTCGAGCGTCCGCTGACAATGAGCAGTTCTTC.

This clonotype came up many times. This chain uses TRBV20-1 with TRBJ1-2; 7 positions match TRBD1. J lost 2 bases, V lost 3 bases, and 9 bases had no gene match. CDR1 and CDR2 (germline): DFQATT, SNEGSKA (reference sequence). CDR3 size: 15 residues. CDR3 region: CSARDSGGANYGYTF. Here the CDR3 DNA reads TGCAGTGCTAGGGATTCAGGGGGTGCCAACTATGGCTACACCTTC.

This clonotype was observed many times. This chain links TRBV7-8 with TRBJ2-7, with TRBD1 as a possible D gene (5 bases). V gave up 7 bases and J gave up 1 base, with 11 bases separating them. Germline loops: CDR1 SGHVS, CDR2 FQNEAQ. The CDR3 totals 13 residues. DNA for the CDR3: TGTGCCAGCATAGGGGCAGATTCCTACGAGCAGTACTTC. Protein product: CASIGADSYEQYF.

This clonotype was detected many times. The CDR3, as DNA: TGTGCCAGCAGCTTTGATAACAACAGGGGGGACCGAAAGACCCAGTACTTC. It specifies CASSFDNNRGDRKTQYF. The J gene is TRBJ2-5, the V gene TRBV7-2, with 8 positions matching TRBD1. CDR1 SGHTA and CDR2 FQGNSA come from the germline V gene. Trimming at V came to 3 bases and at J to 6 bases, leaving 15 bases not matched to a gene. The CDR3 is made up of 17 amino acids.